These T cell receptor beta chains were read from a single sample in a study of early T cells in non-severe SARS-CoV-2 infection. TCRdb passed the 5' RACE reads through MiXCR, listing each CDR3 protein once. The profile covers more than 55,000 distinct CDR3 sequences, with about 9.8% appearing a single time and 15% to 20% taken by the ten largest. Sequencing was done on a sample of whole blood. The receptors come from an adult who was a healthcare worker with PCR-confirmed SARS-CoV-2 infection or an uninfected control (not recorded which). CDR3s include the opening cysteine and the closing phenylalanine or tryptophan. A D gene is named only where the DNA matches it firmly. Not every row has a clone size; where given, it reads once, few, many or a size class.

TGTGCCAGCAGCTTAGGGGGGGGAAGCAATCAGCCCCAGCATTTT | CASSLGGGSNQPQHF | TRBV7-8 | many | TRBJ1-5 | NA
TGTGCCAGCTCGGCTACTAGGGAGTATGGCTACACCTTC | CASSATREYGYTF | TRBV18 | many | TRBJ1-2 | NA
TGTGCCAGCAGCCGGGACAGGGGGTGGACTAATGAAAAACTGTTTTTT | CASSRDRGWTNEKLFF | TRBV12-3/TRBV12-4 | many | TRBJ1-4 | TRBD1
TGTGCCAGCAGTGAAGGGTTTTTGGGGAACACTGAAGCTTTCTTT | CASSEGFLGNTEAFF | TRBV6-1 | medium-sized | TRBJ1-1 | NA
TGTGCCAGCAGTTACTCATGGGACAGTAGTTACAATGAGCAGTTCTTC | CASSYSWDSSYNEQFF | TRBV6-5 | many | TRBJ2-1 | TRBD1
TGTGCCAGCTCACCGTACCAAGAGACCCAGTACTTC | CASSPYQETQYF | TRBV18 | many | TRBJ2-5 | NA
TGTGCCAGCAGTTTTATCCGGGGTCCCACCCCTGGGGCCAACGTCCTGACTTTC | CASSFIRGPTPGANVLTF | TRBV12-3/TRBV12-4 | many | TRBJ2-6 | NA
TGCAGCGTCGGACAGGGGGTGCAGACCCAGTACTTC | CSVGQGVQTQYF | TRBV29-1 | NA | TRBJ2-5 | TRBD1
TGTGCCGAGGGCGGGAGGGCCTCCGAGCAGTACTTC | CAEGGRASEQYF | TRBV27 | few | TRBJ2-7 | TRBD2
TGTGCCAGCAGCCTCCCTTCGACTAGCGGACTAGGGTTGAATGAGCAGTTCTTC | CASSLPSTSGLGLNEQFF | TRBV6-2/TRBV6-3 | many | TRBJ2-1 | TRBD2
TGTGCCAGCAGATACTACGGATACGAGCAGTACTTC | CASRYYGYEQYF | TRBV6-2/TRBV6-3 | NA | TRBJ2-7 | NA
TGTGCCAGCAGACGTAGTAGCGGGAGCTCCTACAATGAGCAGTTCTTC | CASRRSSGSSYNEQFF | TRBV7-2 | medium-sized | TRBJ2-1 | TRBD2
TGTGCCAGCAGACTATCGACAGGGTTGGCCACCGGGGAGCTGTTTTTT | CASRLSTGLATGELFF | TRBV28 | NA | TRBJ2-2 | TRBD1
TGCAGTGCTAGAGGACTGGGAGAATCCAAAAACATTCAGTACTTC | CSARGLGESKNIQYF | TRBV20-1 | many | TRBJ2-4 | NA
TGTGCCAGCAGTTCCAGAGGGACAGAGGATGGCTACACCTTC | CASSSRGTEDGYTF | TRBV6-6 | many | TRBJ1-2 | TRBD1
TGTGCCAGCAGCTTCGCGGGTGAAGCTTTCTTT | CASSFAGEAFF | TRBV28 | NA | TRBJ1-1 | NA